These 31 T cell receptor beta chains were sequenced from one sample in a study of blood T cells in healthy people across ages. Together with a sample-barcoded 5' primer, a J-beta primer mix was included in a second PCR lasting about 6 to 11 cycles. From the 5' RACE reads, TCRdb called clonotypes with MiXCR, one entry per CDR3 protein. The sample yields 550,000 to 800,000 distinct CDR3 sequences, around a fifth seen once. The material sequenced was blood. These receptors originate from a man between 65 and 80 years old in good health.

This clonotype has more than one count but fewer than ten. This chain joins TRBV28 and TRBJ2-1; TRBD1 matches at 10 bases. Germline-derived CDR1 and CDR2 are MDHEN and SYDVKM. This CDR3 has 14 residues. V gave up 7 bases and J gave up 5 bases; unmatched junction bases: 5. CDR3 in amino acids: CASNSGTGDNEQFF. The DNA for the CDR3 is TGTGCCAGCAACTCCGGGACAGGGGACAATGAGCAGTTCTTC.

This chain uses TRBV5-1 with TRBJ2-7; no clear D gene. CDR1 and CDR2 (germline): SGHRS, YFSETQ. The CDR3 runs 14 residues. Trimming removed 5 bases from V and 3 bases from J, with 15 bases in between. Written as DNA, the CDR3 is TGCGCCAGCAGAAATGGGGTATCAGGCTACGAGCAGTACTTC. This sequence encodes CASRNGVSGYEQYF.

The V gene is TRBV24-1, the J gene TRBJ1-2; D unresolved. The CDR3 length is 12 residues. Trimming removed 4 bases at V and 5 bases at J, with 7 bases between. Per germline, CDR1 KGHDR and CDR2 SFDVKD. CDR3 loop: CATSEEGYGYTF. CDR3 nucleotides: TGTGCCACCAGTGAGGAGGGTTATGGCTACACCTTC.

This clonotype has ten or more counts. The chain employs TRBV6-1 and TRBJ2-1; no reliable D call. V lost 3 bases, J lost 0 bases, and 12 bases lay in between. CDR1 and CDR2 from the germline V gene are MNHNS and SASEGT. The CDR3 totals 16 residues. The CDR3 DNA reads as TGTGCCAGCAGTGACGACGGGCCCTACTCCTACAATGAGCAGTTCTTC. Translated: CASSDDGPYSYNEQFF.

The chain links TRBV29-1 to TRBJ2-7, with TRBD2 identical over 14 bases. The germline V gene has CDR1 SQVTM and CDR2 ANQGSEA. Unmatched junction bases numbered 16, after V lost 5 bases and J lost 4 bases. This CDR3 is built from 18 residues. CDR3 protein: CSVLGGLAGGVGEYEQYF. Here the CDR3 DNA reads TGCAGCGTTCTCGGCGGACTAGCGGGAGGAGTGGGGGAATACGAGCAGTACTTC.

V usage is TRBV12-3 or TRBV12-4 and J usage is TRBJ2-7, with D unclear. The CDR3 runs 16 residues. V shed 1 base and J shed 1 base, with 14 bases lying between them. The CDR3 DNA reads TGTGCCAGCAGTTTAGGGGTGGACGTAATTTCCTACGAGCAGTACTTC. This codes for CASSLGVDVISYEQYF.

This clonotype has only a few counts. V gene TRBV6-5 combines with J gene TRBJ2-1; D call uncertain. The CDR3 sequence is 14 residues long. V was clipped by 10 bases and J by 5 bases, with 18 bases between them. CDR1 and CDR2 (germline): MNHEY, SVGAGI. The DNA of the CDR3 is TGTGCCACCAGCCGGGTTGTTGGAGACAATGAGCAGTTCTTC. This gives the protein CATSRVVGDNEQFF.

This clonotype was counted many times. The CDR3 bases are TGTGCCAGCAGCTTAGCGGGGCCAGGGGGCTACGAGCAGTACTTC. Protein sequence: CASSLAGPGGYEQYF. The V gene is TRBV7-2, the J gene TRBJ2-7; TRBD1 agrees at 7 bases. The germline gives CDR1 SGHTA, CDR2 FQGNSA. J lost 3 bases, V lost 0 bases, and 5 bases had no gene match. The CDR3 consists of 15 residues.

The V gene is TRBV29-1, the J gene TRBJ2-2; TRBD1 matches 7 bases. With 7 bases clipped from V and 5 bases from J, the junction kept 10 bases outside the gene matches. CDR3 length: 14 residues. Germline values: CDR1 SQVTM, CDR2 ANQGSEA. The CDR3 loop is CSAAGTVETGELFF. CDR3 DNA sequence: TGCAGCGCCGCCGGGACAGTGGAAACCGGGGAGCTGTTTTTT.

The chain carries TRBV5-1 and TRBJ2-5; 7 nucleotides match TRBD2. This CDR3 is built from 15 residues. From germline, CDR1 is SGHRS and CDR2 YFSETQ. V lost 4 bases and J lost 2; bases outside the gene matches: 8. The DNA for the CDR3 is TGCGCCAGCAGCCGTACCGGGACTACACAAGAGACCCAGTACTTC. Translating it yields CASSRTGTTQETQYF.

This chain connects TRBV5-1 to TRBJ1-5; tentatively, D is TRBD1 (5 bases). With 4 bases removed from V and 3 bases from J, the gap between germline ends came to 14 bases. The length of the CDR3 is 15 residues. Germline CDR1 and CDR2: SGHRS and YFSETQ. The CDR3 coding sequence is TGCGCCAGCAGCGCCTTGGGGGGGGACAATCAGCCCCAGCATTTT. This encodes CASSALGGDNQPQHF.

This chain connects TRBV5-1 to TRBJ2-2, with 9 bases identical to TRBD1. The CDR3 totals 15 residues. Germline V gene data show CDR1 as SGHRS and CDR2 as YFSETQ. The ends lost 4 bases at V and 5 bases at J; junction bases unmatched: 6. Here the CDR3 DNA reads TGCGCCAGCAGCGCAGGGACAGGGTGGACCGGGGAGCTGTTTTTT. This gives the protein CASSAGTGWTGELFF.

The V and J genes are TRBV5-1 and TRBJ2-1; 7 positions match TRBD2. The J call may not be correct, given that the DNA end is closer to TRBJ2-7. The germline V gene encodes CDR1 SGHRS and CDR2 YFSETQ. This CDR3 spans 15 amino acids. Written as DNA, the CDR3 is TGCGCCAGCAGCTCACCCGGACTAGGTATCGGCGAGCAGTACTTC. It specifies CASSSPGLGIGEQYF.

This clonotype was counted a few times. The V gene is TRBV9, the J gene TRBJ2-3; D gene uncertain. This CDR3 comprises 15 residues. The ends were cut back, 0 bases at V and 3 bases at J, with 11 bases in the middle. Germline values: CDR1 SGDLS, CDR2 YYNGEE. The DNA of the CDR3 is TGTGCCAGCAGCGTAGGAGTTAGCTGGACAGATACGCAGTATTTT. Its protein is CASSVGVSWTDTQYF.

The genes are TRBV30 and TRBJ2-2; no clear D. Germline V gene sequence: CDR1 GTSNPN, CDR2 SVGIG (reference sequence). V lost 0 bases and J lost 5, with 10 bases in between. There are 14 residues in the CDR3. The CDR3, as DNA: TGTGCCTGGAGTGTAGGACCCAGGACCGGGGAGCTGTTTTTT. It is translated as CAWSVGPRTGELFF.

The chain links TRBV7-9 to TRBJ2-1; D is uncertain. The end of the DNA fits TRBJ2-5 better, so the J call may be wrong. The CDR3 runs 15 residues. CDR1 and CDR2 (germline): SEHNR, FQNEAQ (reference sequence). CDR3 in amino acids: CASSLPQALRGTQYF. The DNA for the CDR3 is TGTGCCAGCAGCTTACCCCAGGCGCTGAGAGGGACCCAGTACTTC.

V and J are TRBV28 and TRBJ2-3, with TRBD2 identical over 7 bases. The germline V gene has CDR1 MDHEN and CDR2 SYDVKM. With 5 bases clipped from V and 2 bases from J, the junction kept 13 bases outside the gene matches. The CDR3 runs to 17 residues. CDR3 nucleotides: TGTGCCAGCAGTACCTACCCCGGGACTACTGCCACAGATACGCAGTATTTT. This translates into CASSTYPGTTATDTQYF.

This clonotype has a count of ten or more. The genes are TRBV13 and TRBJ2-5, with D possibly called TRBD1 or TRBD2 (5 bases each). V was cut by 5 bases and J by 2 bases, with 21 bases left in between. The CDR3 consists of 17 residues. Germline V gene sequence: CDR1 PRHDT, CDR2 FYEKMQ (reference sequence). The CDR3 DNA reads TGTGCCAGCAGCCGCACGGACAAAAGGGGACCGCAAGAGACCCAGTACTTC. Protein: CASSRTDKRGPQETQYF.

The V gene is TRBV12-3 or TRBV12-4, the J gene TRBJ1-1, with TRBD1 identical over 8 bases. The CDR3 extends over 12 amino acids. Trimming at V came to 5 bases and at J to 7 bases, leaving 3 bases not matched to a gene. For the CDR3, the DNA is TGTGCCAGCAGTCGGACAGGGAATGAAGCTTTCTTT. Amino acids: CASSRTGNEAFF.

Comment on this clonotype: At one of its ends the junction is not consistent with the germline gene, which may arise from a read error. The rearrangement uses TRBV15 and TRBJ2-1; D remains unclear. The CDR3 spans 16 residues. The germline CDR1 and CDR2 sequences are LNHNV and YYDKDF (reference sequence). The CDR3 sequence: CATSRDRRISYNELFF. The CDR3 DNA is TGTGCCACCAGCAGAGATCGCCGGATTTCCTACAATGAGCTGTTCTTC.

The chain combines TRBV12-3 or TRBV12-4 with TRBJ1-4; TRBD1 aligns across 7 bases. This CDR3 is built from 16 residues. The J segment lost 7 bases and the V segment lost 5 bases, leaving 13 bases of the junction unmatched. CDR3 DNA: TGTGCCAGCAGTCCTCCCAGGGGGGGGGGAGGTGAAAAACTGTTTTTT. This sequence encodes CASSPPRGGGGEKLFF.

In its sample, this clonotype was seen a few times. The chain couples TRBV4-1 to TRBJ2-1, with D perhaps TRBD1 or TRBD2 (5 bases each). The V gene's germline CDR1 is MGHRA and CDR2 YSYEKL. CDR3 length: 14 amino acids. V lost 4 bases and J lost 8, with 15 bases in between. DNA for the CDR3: TGCGCCAGCAGCCGGAGGCTCAGGGACGATGAGCAGTTCTTC. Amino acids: CASSRRLRDDEQFF.

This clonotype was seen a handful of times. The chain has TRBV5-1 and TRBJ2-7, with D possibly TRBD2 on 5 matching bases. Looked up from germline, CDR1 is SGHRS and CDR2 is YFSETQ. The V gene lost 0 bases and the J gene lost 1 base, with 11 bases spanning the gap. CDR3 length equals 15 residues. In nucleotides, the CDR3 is TGCGCCAGCAGCTTGGGGGTAGCGCTTTCCTACGAGCAGTACTTC. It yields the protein CASSLGVALSYEQYF.

CDR3 residues: CASSKNNFSSGEVADTQYF. Here the CDR3 DNA reads TGTGCCAGCAGCAAAAACAATTTTTCTAGCGGGGAAGTCGCAGATACGCAGTATTTT. V gene TRBV21-1 combines with J gene TRBJ2-3; the DNA was not used to check the table's D call, TRBD2. TRBV21-1 is reported as a pseudogene. The CDR3 length is 19 residues.

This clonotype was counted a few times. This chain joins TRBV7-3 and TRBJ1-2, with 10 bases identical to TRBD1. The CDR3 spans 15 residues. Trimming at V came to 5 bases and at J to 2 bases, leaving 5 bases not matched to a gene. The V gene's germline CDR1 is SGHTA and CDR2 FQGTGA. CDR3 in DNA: TGTGCCAGCAGCCCGGGACAGGGGAAAAACTATGGCTACACCTTC. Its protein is CASSPGQGKNYGYTF. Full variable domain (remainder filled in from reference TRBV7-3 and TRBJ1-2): GAGVSQTPSNKVTEKGKYVELRCDPISGHTALYWYRQSLGQGPEFLIYFQGTGAADDSGLPNDRFFAVRPEGSVSTLKIQRTERGDSAVYLCASSPGQGKNYGYTFGSGTRLTVV.

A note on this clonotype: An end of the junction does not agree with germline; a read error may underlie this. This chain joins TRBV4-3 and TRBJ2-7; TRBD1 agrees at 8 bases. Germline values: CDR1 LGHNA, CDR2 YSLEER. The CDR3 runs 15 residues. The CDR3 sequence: CASRQDRGWTYEQYF. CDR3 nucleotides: TGCGCCAGCAGACAAGACAGGGGATGGACCTACGAGCAGTACTTC.

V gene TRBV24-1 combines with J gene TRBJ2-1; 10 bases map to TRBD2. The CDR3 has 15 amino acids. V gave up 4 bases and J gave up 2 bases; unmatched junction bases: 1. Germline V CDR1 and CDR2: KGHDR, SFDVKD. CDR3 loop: CATSDGTSAYNEQFF. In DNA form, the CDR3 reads TGTGCCACCAGTGACGGGACTAGCGCCTACAATGAGCAGTTCTTC.

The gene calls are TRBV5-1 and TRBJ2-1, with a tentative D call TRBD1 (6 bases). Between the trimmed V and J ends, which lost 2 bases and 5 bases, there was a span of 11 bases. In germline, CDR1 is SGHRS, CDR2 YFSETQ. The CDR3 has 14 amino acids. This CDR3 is CASSFVGGHNEQFF. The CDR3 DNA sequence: TGCGCCAGCAGCTTTGTAGGGGGTCACAATGAGCAGTTCTTC.

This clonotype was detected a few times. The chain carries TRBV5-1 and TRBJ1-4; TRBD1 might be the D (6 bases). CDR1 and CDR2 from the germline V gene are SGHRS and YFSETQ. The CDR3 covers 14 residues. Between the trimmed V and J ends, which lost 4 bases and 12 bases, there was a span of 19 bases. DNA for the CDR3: TGCGCCAGCAGCCACGGGACACCGGAGGGTGAACTGTTTTTT. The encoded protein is CASSHGTPEGELFF.

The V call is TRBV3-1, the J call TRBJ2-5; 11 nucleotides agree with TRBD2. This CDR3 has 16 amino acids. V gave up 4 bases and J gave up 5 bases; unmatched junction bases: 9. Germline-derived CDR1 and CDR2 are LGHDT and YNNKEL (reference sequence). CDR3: CASSPFSGRAGETQYF. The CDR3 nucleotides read TGTGCCAGCAGCCCGTTTAGCGGGAGGGCCGGTGAGACCCAGTACTTC.

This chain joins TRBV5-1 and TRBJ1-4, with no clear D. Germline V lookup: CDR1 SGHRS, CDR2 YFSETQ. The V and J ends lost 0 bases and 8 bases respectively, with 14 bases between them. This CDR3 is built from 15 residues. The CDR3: CASSLEGRGQEKLFF. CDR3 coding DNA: TGCGCCAGCAGCTTGGAGGGCCGCGGTCAGGAAAAACTGTTTTTT. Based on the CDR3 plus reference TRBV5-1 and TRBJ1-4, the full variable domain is KAGVTQTPRYLIKTRGQQVTLSCSPISGHRSVSWYQQTPGQGLQFLFEYFSETQRNKGNFPGRFSGRQFSNSRSEMNVSTLELGDSALYLCASSLEGRGQEKLFFGSGTQLSVL.